Given below is one T cell receptor beta chain in context. As yet, its antigen is unknown. The record originates from a study of cytomegalovirus exposure and HLA in healthy donors. Study outcomes and limitations: No immune exposure information besides CMV serostatus was available. An analysis done earlier found most TCR beta V segments productive about 87% or about 30% of the time. Trimming of TCR beta V- and J-genes showed a link, identified in a later analysis, to a missense DCLRE1C variant.

The CDR3 spans 13 residues. V lost 4 bases and J lost 7, with 15 bases in between. Germline V gene data show CDR1 as SGHRS and CDR2 as YFSETQ. 13 Jbeta primers and 60 Vbeta primers were used for the PCR. The assay was immunoSEQ multiplex PCR, and TCRdb's table has in-frame clones only and misses some. The table has approximately 190,000 clones, more than 75% seen once. The chain is built from TRBV5-1 and TRBJ2-7; D unclear. The specimen sequenced was PBMCs. The clonotype originates from a man aged 25 to 40 in good health and CMV-seronegative. The CDR3 DNA is TGCGCCAGCAGCGACGCTGGGTTCGGGGAGCAGTACTTC. Its translation is CASSDAGFGEQYF.